This note documents a single T cell receptor (beta chain) sequence. Donors were grouped by their self-reported clinical history. People in the exposed group encountered a COVID-19 case within 2 weeks before entering the study. V was shortened by 4 bases and J by 0 bases, with 7 bases between the two germline ends. The CDR3 extends over 14 amino acids. Germline assignment: CDR1 LGHDT and CDR2 YNNKEL (reference sequence). The data belong to a study of blood T cell repertoires in COVID-19. For the study at large: From the United States, Italy and Spain came samples of acute and convalescent COVID-19. Sources were T cells, B-cell-depleted T cells, or PBMCs; the material itself was cDNA or gDNA.

The data were produced by immunoSEQ multiplex PCR, yet TCRdb's version contains in-frame clones alone and is incomplete. The sample lists some 320,000 clones, 89% occurring once. The sequence derives from a woman aged 45-60 years who had been exposed to COVID-19. Sequenced sample: PBMCs or T cells enriched from blood (not recorded which). This rearrangement joins TRBV3-1 (or the pseudogene TRBV3-2) to TRBJ1-3; D is ambiguous. The CDR3 region is CASSLASSGNTIYF. In nucleotides, the CDR3 is TGTGCCAGCAGCCTGGCCTCCTCTGGAAACACCATATATTTT.